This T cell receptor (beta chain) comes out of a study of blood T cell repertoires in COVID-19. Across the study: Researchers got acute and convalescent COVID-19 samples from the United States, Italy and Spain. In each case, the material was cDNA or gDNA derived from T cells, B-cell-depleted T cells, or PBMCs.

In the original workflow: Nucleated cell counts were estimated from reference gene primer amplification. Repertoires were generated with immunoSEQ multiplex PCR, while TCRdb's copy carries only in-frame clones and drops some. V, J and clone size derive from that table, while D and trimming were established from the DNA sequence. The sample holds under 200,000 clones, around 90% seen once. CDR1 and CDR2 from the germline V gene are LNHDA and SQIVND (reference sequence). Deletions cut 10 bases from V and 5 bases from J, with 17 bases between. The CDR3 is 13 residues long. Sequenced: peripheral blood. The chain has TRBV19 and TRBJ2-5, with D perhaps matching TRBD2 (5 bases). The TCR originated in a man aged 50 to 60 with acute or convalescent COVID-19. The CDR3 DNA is TGTGCCACCCGACGAGGGTTGAAGGAGACCCAGTACTTC. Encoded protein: CATRRGLKETQYF.